This T cell receptor beta chain was identified during a study of vaccination and CD4 T cells after COVID-19. Study summary: Each individual in the study obtained two doses of BNT162b2 or mRNA-1273 vaccine. Post-vaccination samples were procured at a median of 72 days following dose two (range 14 to 241).

Treatment meaning: 10-day PBMC culture with coronavirus spike peptide pools or control peptides (ViraFEST assay). This clonotype was observed a handful of times. Its target is not known. Trimming at V came to 2 bases and at J to 5 bases, leaving 6 bases not matched to a gene. This CDR3 region has 15 residues. CDR1 is MGHRA, CDR2 YSYEKL, per germline. The Oncomine TCR Beta short-read assay sequenced DNA from cultured CD4+ T cells. TCRdb re-derived calls from the PCR reads in MiXCR, one entry per CDR3 protein. The data contain approximately 15,000 distinct CDR3 sequences, roughly 50% of them seen just once; the ten biggest clones take up 10%.

The V call is TRBV4-1, the J call TRBJ1-2, with 9 positions matching TRBD1. The sequenced material came from CD4+ T cells from blood, cultured in vitro. The receptor's source is a human donor who had recovered from COVID-19. The chain's CDR3 is CASSQLRDRAYGYTF. The CDR3 DNA reads as TGCGCCAGCAGCCAACTTCGGGACAGGGCGTATGGCTACACCTTC.